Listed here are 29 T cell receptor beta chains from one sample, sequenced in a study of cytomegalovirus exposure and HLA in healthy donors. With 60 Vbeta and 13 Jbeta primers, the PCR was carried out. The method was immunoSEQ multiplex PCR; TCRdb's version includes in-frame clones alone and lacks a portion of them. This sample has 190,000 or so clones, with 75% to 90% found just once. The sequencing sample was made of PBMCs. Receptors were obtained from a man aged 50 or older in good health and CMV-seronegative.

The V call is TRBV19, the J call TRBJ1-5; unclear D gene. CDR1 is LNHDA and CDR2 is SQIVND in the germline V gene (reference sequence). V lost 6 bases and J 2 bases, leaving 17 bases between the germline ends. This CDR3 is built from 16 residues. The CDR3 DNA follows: TGTGCCAGTAGCCATAGCGGGGATACAGGCAATCAGCCCCAGCATTTT. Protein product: CASSHSGDTGNQPQHF.

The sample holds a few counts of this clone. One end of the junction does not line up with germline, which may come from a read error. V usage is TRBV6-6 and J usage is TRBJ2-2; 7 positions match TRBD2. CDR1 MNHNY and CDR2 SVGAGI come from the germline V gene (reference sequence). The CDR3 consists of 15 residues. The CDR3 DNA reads TGTGCCAGCATTTACTCTTGGACTAGTGCCGGGGAGCTGTTTTTT. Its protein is CASIYSWTSAGELFF.

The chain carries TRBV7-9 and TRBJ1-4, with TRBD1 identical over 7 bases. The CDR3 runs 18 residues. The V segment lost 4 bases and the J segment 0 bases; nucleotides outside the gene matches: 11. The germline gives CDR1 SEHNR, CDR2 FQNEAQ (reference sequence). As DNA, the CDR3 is TGTGCCAGCAGCTGGGGGACAGCTCCGACTGCAACTAATGAAAAACTGTTTTTT. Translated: CASSWGTAPTATNEKLFF.

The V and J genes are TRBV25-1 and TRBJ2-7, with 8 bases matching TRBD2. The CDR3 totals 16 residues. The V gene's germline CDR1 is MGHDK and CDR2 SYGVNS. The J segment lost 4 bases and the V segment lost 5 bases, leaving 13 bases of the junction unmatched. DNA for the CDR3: TGTGCCAGCAGTAAGGGGGGAGGGACTAGAGGTTACGAGCAGTACTTC. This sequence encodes CASSKGGGTRGYEQYF.

This CDR3 reads CASRRRAGPYKNNEKLFF. The CDR3 DNA sequence: TGTGCCAGTAGGAGAAGAGCGGGACCTTACAAGAATAATGAAAAACTGTTTTTT. This chain connects TRBV19 to TRBJ1-4, with D tentatively TRBD1 (5 bases). Trimming cost V 6 bases and J 4 bases, with 24 bases left between them. This CDR3 region has 18 residues. CDR1 LNHDA and CDR2 SQIVND come from the germline V gene (reference sequence). Looking up the rest from reference TRBV19 and TRBJ1-4 gives the full variable domain: DGGITQSPKYLFRKEGQNVTLSCEQNLNHDAMYWYRQDPGQGLRLIYYSQIVNDFQKGDIAEGYSVSREKKESFPLTVTSAQKNPTAFYLCASRRRAGPYKNNEKLFFGSGTQLSVL.

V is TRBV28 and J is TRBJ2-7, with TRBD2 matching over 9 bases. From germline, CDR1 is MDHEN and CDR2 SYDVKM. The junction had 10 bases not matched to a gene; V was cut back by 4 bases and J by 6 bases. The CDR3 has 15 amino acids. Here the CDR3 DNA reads TGTGCCAGCAGTTCCCCAGTAGCGGGAGAAGGCGAGCAGTACTTC. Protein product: CASSSPVAGEGEQYF.

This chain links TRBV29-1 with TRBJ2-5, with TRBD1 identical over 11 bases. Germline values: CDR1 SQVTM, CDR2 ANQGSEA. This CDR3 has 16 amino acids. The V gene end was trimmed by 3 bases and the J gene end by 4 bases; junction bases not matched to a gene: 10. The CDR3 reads CSVEGPGTGGIETQYF. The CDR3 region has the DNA TGCAGCGTTGAGGGCCCCGGGACAGGGGGGATAGAGACCCAGTACTTC.

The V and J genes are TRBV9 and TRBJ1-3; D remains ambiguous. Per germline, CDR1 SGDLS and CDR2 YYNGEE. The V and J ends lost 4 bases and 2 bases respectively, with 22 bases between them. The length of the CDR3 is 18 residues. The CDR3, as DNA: TGTGCCAGCAGCCCATTCCCGCAAACCCGAGGAGCTGGAAACACCATATATTTT. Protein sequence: CASSPFPQTRGAGNTIYF.

The CDR3 sequence is CASSVAATSGGGTDTQYF. The CDR3 DNA reads TGTGCCAGCAGCGTAGCCGCCACTAGCGGGGGGGGCACAGATACGCAGTATTTT. The V call is TRBV9, the J call TRBJ2-3; 13 bases match TRBD2. Looked up from germline, CDR1 is SGDLS and CDR2 is YYNGEE. CDR3 length equals 18 residues. Trimming took 0 bases from V and 1 from J; bases not matched to a gene: 5. The full variable domain, rest sourced from reference TRBV9 and TRBJ2-3, is DSGVTQTPKHLITATGQRVTLRCSPRSGDLSVYWYQQSLDQGLQFLIQYYNGEERAKGNILERFSAQQFPDLHSELNLSSLELGDSALYFCASSVAATSGGGTDTQYFGPGTRLTVL.

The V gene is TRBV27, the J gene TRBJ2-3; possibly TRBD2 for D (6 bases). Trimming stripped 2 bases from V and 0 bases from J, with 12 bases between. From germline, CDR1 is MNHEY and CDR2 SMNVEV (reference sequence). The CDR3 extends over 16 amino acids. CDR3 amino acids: CASSLRRATSTDTQYF. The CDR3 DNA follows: TGTGCCAGCAGTTTAAGGAGGGCTACTAGCACAGATACGCAGTATTTT.

In nucleotides, the CDR3 is TGTGCCAGTAGTCCTTCAACAGGGGGGAGCTACGAGCAGTACTTC. The encoded protein is CASSPSTGGSYEQYF. The chain joins TRBV19 to TRBJ2-7, with 8 bases lining up with TRBD1. The V gene end was trimmed by 5 bases and the J gene end by 3 bases; junction bases not matched to a gene: 9. Looked up from germline, CDR1 is LNHDA and CDR2 is SQIVND (reference sequence). This CDR3 region has 15 residues.

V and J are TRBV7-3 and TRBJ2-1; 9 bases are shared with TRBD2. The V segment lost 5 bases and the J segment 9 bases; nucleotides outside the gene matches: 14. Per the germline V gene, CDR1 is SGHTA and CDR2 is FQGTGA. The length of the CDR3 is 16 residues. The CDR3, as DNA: TGTGCCAGCAGCCCAAAGCGGGCGGGGGGGCGGGGTGAGCAGTTCTTC. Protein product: CASSPKRAGGRGEQFF.

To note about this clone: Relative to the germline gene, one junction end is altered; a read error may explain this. CDR3 loop: CANSLGGQINQPQHF. CDR3 coding DNA: TGTGCCAACAGCTTAGGGGGACAGATTAATCAGCCCCAGCATTTT. This rearrangement joins TRBV7-2 to TRBJ1-5, with 7 positions matching TRBD1. In germline, CDR1 is SGHTA, CDR2 FQGNSA. The CDR3 has 15 residues.

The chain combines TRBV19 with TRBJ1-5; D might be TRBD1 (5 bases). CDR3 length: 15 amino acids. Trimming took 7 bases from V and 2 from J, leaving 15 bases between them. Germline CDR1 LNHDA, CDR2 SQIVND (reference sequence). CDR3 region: CASNPGWYGNQPQHF. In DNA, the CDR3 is TGTGCCAGTAATCCAGGGTGGTACGGCAATCAGCCCCAGCATTTT.

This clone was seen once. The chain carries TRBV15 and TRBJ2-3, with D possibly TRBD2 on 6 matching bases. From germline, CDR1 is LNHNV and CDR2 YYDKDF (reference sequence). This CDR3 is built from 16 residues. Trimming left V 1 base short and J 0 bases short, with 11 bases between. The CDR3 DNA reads TGTGCCACCAGCAGAGCACAGCGGGTTAGCACAGATACGCAGTATTTT. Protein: CATSRAQRVSTDTQYF.

As DNA, the CDR3 is TGTGCCACCAGCAGAGAATTCGGGGGTGGAAACACCATATATTTT. It codes for CATSREFGGGNTIYF. The V and J genes are TRBV15 and TRBJ1-3; D might be TRBD1 (5 bases). CDR1 and CDR2 (germline): LNHNV, YYDKDF (reference sequence). With 0 bases removed from V and 3 bases from J, the gap between germline ends came to 9 bases. The CDR3 runs 15 residues.

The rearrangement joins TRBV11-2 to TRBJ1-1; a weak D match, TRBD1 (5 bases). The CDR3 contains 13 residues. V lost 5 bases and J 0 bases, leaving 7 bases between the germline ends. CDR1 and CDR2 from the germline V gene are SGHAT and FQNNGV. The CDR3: CASSPGMNTEAFF. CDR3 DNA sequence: TGTGCCAGCAGCCCAGGGATGAACACTGAAGCTTTCTTT. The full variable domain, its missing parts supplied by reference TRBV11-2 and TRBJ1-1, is EAGVAQSPRYKIIEKRQSVAFWCNPISGHATLYWYQQILGQGPKLLIQFQNNGVVDDSQLPKDRFSAERLKGVDSTLKIQPAKLEDSAVYLCASSPGMNTEAFFGQGTRLTVV.

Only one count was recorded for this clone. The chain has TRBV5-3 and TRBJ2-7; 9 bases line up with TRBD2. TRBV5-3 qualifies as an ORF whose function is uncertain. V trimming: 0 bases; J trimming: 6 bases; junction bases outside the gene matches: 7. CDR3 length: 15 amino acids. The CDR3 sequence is CARSLVASGATEQYF. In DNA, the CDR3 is TGTGCCAGAAGCTTGGTCGCTAGCGGGGCCACCGAGCAGTACTTC.

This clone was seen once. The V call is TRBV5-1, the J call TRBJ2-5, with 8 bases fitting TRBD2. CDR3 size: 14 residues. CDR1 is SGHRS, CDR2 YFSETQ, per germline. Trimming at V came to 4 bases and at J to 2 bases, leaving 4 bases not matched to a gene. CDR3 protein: CASSPGTSQETQYF. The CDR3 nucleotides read TGCGCCAGCAGCCCCGGGACTAGTCAAGAGACCCAGTACTTC.

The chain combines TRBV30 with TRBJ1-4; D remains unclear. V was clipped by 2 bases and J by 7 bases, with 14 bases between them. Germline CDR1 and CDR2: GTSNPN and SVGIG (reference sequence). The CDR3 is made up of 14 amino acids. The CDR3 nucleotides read TGTGCCTGGAGTTTCAGGATAGAGAGTGAAAAACTGTTTTTT. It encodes CAWSFRIESEKLFF.

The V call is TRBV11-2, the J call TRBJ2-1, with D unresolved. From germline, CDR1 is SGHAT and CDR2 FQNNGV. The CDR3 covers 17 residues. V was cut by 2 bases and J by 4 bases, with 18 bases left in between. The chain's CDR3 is CASSLIRGGRLYNEQFF. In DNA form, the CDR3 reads TGTGCCAGCAGCTTAATTCGCGGCGGAAGGCTTTACAATGAGCAGTTCTTC. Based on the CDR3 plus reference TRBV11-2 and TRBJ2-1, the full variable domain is EAGVAQSPRYKIIEKRQSVAFWCNPISGHATLYWYQQILGQGPKLLIQFQNNGVVDDSQLPKDRFSAERLKGVDSTLKIQPAKLEDSAVYLCASSLIRGGRLYNEQFFGPGTRLTVL.

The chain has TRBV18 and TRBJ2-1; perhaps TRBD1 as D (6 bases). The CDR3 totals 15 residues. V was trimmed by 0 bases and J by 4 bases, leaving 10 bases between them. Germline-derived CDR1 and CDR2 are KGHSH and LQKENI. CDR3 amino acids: CASSPPGTPYNEQFF. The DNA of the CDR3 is TGTGCCAGCTCACCACCCGGGACACCTTACAATGAGCAGTTCTTC.

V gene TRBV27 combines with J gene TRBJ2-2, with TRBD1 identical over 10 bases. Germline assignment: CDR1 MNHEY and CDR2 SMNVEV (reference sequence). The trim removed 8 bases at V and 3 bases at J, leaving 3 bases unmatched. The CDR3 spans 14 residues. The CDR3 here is CASAGQGYTGELFF. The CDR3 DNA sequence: TGTGCCAGCGCGGGACAGGGGTACACCGGGGAGCTGTTTTTT.

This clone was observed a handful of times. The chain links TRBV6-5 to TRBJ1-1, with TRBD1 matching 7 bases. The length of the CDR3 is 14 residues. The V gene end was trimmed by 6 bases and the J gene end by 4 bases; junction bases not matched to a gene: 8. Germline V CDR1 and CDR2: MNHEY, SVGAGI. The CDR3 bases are TGTGCCAGCAGCCACAGGGGTCCAGTCACTGAAGCTTTCTTT. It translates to CASSHRGPVTEAFF.

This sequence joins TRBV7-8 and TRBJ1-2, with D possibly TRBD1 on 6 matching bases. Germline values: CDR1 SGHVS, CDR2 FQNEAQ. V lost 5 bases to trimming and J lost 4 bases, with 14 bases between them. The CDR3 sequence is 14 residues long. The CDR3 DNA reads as TGTGCCAGCAGCCAGCGAACAGGGATCTATGGCTACACCTTC. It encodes CASSQRTGIYGYTF.

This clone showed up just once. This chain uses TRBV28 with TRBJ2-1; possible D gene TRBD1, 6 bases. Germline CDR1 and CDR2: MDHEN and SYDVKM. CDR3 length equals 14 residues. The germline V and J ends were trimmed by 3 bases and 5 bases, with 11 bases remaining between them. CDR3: CASSLLGDNNEQFF. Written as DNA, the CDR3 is TGTGCCAGCAGTTTGTTGGGGGACAACAATGAGCAGTTCTTC. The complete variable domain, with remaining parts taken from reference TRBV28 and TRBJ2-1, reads DVKVTQSSRYLVKRTGEKVFLECVQDMDHENMFWYRQDPGLGLRLIYFSYDVKMKEKGDIPEGYSVSREKKERFSLILESASTNQTSMYLCASSLLGDNNEQFFGPGTRLTVL.

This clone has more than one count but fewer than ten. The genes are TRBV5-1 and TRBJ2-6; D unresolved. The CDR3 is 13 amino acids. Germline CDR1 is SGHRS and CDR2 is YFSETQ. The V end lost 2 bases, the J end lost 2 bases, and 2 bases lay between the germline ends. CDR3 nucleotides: TGCGCCAGCAGCTTCGCTGGGGCCAACGTCCTGACTTTC. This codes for CASSFAGANVLTF.

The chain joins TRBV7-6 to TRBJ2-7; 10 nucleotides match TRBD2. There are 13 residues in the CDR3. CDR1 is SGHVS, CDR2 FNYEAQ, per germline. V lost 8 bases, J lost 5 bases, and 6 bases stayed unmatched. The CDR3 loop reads CASGNSGRNEQYF. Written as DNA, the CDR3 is TGTGCCAGCGGAAATAGCGGGAGGAACGAGCAGTACTTC.

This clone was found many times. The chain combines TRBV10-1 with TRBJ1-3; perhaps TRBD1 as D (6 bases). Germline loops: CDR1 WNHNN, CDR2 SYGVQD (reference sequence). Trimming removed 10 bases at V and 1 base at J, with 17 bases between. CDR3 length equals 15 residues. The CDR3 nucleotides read TGCGCCATCACGTGGGCCGGGACATCTGGAAACACCATATATTTT. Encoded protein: CAITWAGTSGNTIYF.